Listed below are T cell receptor beta chains from one sample, sequenced in a study of vaccination and CD4 T cells after COVID-19. Using its own MiXCR run on the PCR reads, TCRdb lists one record per CDR3 protein. Of approximately 14,000 distinct CDR3 sequences in the sample, 65% to 80% are singletons; the top ten hold roughly 20%. No antigen has been identified for these receptors. Sequenced material: CD4+ T cells from blood, cultured in vitro. All receptors derive from a human donor who had recovered from COVID-19. Both conserved end residues are part of each CDR3. Fields, in order: D gene, V gene, clone size, J gene, CDR3 DNA, CDR3 protein. A D gene is named only where the DNA matches it firmly. Only some rows state a clone size, as once, few, many or a class for expanded clones.

TRBD1	TRBV24-1	few	TRBJ1-2	TGTGCCACCAGTGACGCACAGGGGTTTAAACGGAATGGCTACACCTTC	CATSDAQGFKRNGYTF
.	TRBV7-2	.	TRBJ1-4	TGTGCCAGCGCCCCCGGGCCGAGGGAGAAACTGTTTTTT	CASAPGPREKLFF
TRBD1	TRBV7-3	.	TRBJ1-1	TGTGCCAGCAGCTTAAGGGGCACAACAGGGGGGGACACTGAAGCTTTCTTT	CASSLRGTTGGDTEAFF
.	TRBV7-9	.	TRBJ2-5	TGTGCCAGCATGCGAGGGGGGAGGGAAGAGACCCAGTACTTC	CASMRGGREETQYF
TRBD1	TRBV27	.	TRBJ1-1	TGTGCCAGCAGCCCCGACAGGGACACTGAAGCTTTCTTT	CASSPDRDTEAFF
.	TRBV19	once	TRBJ2-5	TGTGCCAGTAGTAACGCCCGACAAGAGACCCAGTACTTC	CASSNARQETQYF
.	TRBV7-2	few	TRBJ2-1	TGTGCCAGCAGCTCTTATATAGCCAATGAGCAGTTCTTC	CASSSYIANEQFF
TRBD1	TRBV29-1	.	TRBJ1-2	TGCAGCGTCGGGGGACAGGGGAGTTTTAACTATGGCTACACCTTC	CSVGGQGSFNYGYTF
.	TRBV28	.	TRBJ1-5	TGTGCCAGCAGTCCCCATTCGGGCAATCAGCCCCAGCATTTT	CASSPHSGNQPQHF
.	TRBV9	.	TRBJ1-3	TGTGCCAGCAGCGCCGAGGGAGACACCATATATTTT	CASSAEGDTIYF
.	TRBV6-5	.	TRBJ1-1	TGTGCCAGCAGTTACGGTCTTCAGAACACTGAAGCTTTCTTT	CASSYGLQNTEAFF
TRBD2	TRBV6-1	few	TRBJ2-3	TGTGCCAGCAGTGGTAGCGGGACCGGCACAGATACGCAGTATTTT	CASSGSGTGTDTQYF
.	TRBV7-2	.	TRBJ1-2	TGTGCCAGCAGCTACAGAGGCGGGGTGGTTAACTATGGCTACACCTTC	CASSYRGGVVNYGYTF
TRBD2	TRBV2	.	TRBJ2-7	TGTGCCAGCAGTGAGTCAGCGGGAGTCTACGAGCAGTACTTC	CASSESAGVYEQYF
.	TRBV2	.	TRBJ1-5	TGTGCCAGCAGTCTTCGGGGCTCGGGACAGCCCCAGCATTTT	CASSLRGSGQPQHF
TRBD1	TRBV20-1	few	TRBJ1-5	TGCAGTGCTAGAGATTTGGACAGGGGCTTTCTCCCCAATCAGCCCCAGCATTTT	CSARDLDRGFLPNQPQHF
TRBD2	TRBV6-2/TRBV6-3	.	TRBJ2-7	TGTGCCAGCAGCCATGAGCGGGGGCCTTTCTACGAGCAGTACTTC	CASSHERGPFYEQYF
.	TRBV4-3	.	TRBJ2-1	TGCGCCAGCACAACAAGATTAGGGAATGAGCAGTTCTTC	CASTTRLGNEQFF
TRBD2	TRBV6-1	.	TRBJ2-3	TGTGCCAGCAGTGGGAGGACTAGCGGGAGCCATACGCAGTATTTT	CASSGRTSGSHTQYF
.	TRBV20-1	.	TRBJ1-1	TGCAGTGCTAGAGATTCCAGGGGACAGAACACTGAAGCTTTCTTT	CSARDSRGQNTEAFF
TRBD1	TRBV7-2	.	TRBJ2-7	TGTGCCAGCAGCTCCAGACAGGGTGACGGGTACGAGCAGTACTTC	CASSSRQGDGYEQYF
TRBD1	TRBV19	.	TRBJ1-2	TGTGCCAGTAGTACGTCGCCGGGACAGGGAATTGGAGTAGGCGGCTACACCTTC	CASSTSPGQGIGVGGYTF
.	TRBV6-1	.	TRBJ1-5	TGTGCCAGCAGATGGGACTACTCAGGGGCTGCCAGTCAGCCCCAGCATTTT	CASRWDYSGAASQPQHF
.	TRBV24-1	few	TRBJ2-3	TGTGCCACCAGTGACCCACGGACGCCAAGCACAGATACGCAGTATTTT	CATSDPRTPSTDTQYF
.	TRBV7-8	.	TRBJ1-2	TGTGCCAGCAGCTTCGGGGCCGACGTCTATGGCTACACCTTC	CASSFGADVYGYTF
.	TRBV28	.	TRBJ1-2	TGTGCCAGCAGGGAAAGGGGTTGGATCGGTGGCTACACCTTC	CASRERGWIGGYTF
.	TRBV7-3	.	TRBJ2-5	TGTGCCAGCAAAAAACAGGGAACCGAGGGAGAGACCCAGTACTTC	CASKKQGTEGETQYF
TRBD2	TRBV7-2	once	TRBJ2-7	TGTGCCAGCAGCCGCGGTACCTACGGGACTAGCGGGAGCAGGTACGAGCAGTACTTC	CASSRGTYGTSGSRYEQYF
TRBD1	TRBV5-1	.	TRBJ1-2	TGCGCCAGCAGTCTTATACAGGGGGGCTACACCTTC	CASSLIQGGYTF
.	TRBV20-1	.	TRBJ2-7	TGCAGTGCGAGAGGGGGTGCAGCCTACGAGCAGTACTTC	CSARGGAAYEQYF
TRBD2	TRBV9	.	TRBJ2-1	TGTGCCAGCAGCGTAGTCGGCGGGGGCTACAATGAGCAGTTCTTC	CASSVVGGGYNEQFF
.	TRBV6-4	.	TRBJ2-7	TGTGCCAGCAGTGACCCTTTAGTCCGGGAGAGCCCCTACGAGCAGTACTTC	CASSDPLVRESPYEQYF
TRBD1	TRBV7-2	.	TRBJ1-1	TGTGCCAGCAGCCGACAGGGGATGAACACTGAAGCTTTCTTT	CASSRQGMNTEAFF
TRBD1	TRBV2	few	TRBJ1-6	TGTGCCAGCAGTGGAAGCAGGGGGGCGACCCGTCATTCACCCCTCCACTTT	CASSGSRGATRHSPLHF
.	TRBV2	.	TRBJ1-1	TGTGCCAGCAGTGAAGATAGGGTTGGGACTGAAGCTTTCTTT	CASSEDRVGTEAFF
TRBD1	TRBV6-1	.	TRBJ2-3	TGTGCCAGCAGGAGGGACAGGGGGACAGATACGCAGTATTTT	CASRRDRGTDTQYF
.	TRBV12-3/TRBV12-4	.	TRBJ1-6	TGTGCCAGCAGTGGGGGGTTAGATGGACCCCTCCACTTT	CASSGGLDGPLHF
.	TRBV7-2	few	TRBJ1-1	TGTGCCAGCAGCTTAAACAGAGACGCTGAAGCTTTCTTT	CASSLNRDAEAFF
TRBD1	TRBV5-1	medium-sized	TRBJ1-2	TGCGCCAGCAGCTTGGGGGGACAGACTTATGGCTACACCTTC	CASSLGGQTYGYTF
TRBD2	TRBV6-5	.	TRBJ2-2	TGTGCCAGCAGTTACTCTAGACTAGCGGGTAACACCGGGGAGCTGTTTTTT	CASSYSRLAGNTGELFF
.	TRBV20-1	.	TRBJ2-7	TGCAGTGCTGGAGGCAGGTCATCCTACGAGCAGTACTTC	CSAGGRSSYEQYF
.	TRBV5-5	.	TRBJ2-3	TGTGCCAGCAGCTTGTGGAGGGGGTCAAGAGATACGCAGTATTTT	CASSLWRGSRDTQYF
.	TRBV10-1	.	TRBJ1-1	TGCGCCAGCAGTGAAAGGAGGACAAACTCTGAAGCTTTCTTT	CASSERRTNSEAFF
.	TRBV4-3	.	TRBJ1-5	TGCGCCAGCAGCCAAGGTCCCAGGGCAAATCAGCCCCAGCATTTT	CASSQGPRANQPQHF
.	TRBV6-1	.	TRBJ1-5	TGTGCCAGCAGGCTCCAAGTCAGCAATCAGCCCCAGCATTTT	CASRLQVSNQPQHF
.	TRBV20-1	.	TRBJ1-1	TGCAGTGCGTCCGTAGGGGGGAACACTGAAGCTTTCTTT	CSASVGGNTEAFF
.	TRBV15	once	TRBJ1-4	TGTGCCACCAGCAGGACGACTGGGAGTAATGAAAAACTGTTTTTT	CATSRTTGSNEKLFF